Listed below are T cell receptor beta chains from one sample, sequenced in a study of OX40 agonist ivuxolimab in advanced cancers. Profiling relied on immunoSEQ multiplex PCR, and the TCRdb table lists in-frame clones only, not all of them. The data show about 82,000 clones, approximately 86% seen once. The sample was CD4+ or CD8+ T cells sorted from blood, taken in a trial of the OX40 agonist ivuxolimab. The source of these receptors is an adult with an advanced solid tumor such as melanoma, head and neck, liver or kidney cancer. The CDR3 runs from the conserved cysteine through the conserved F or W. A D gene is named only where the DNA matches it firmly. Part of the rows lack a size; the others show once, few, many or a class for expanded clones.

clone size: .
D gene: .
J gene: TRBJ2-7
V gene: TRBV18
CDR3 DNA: TGTGCCAGCTCACCACCAAGCTCCTACGAGCAGTACTTC
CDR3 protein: CASSPPSSYEQYF

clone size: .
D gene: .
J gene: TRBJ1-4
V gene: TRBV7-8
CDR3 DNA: TGTGCCAGCAGCCCGCAGACAGGCAATAGTGAAAAACTGTTTTTT
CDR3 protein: CASSPQTGNSEKLFF

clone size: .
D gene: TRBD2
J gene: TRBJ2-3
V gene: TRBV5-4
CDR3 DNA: TGTGCCAGCAGCCCAGGGACTAGCGGTCTCACAGATACGCAGTATTTT
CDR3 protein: CASSPGTSGLTDTQYF

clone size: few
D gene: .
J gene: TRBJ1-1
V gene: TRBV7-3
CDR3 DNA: TGTGCCAGCAGCCTGACAGTTAACACTGAAGCTTTCTTT
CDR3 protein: CASSLTVNTEAFF

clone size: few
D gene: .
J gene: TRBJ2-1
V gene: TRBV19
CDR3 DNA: TGTGCCAGTAATGTCGGGCTCAGCTCCTACAATGAGCAGTTCTTC
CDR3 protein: CASNVGLSSYNEQFF

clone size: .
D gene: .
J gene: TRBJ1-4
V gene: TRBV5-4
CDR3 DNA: TGTGCCAGCAGCTCAACAGCCTCTAATGAAAAACTGTTTTTT
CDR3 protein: CASSSTASNEKLFF

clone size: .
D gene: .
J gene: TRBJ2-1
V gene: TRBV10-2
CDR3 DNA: TGCGCCAGCAGAGGGACCACGGGGTCCCCGGGTGAGCAGTTCTTC
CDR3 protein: CASRGTTGSPGEQFF

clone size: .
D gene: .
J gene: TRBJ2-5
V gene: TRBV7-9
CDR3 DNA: TGTGCCAGCACCGGATGGACACCACCCCAAGAGACCCAGTACTTC
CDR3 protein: CASTGWTPPQETQYF

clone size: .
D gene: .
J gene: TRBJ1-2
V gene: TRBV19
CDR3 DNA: TGTGCCAGTAGTCCAAAGGGGGTTGGCTATGGCTACACCTTC
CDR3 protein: CASSPKGVGYGYTF

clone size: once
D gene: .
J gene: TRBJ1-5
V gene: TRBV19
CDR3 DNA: TGTGCCAGTAGTACTAGAGCGAGGCCTTTTGAGCCCCAGCATTTT
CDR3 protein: CASSTRARPFEPQHF

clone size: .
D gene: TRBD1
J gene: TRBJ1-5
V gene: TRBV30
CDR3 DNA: TGTGCCGCCGCGACAGGGGATAGCAATCAGCCCCAGCATTTT
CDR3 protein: CAAATGDSNQPQHF